The 29 T cell receptor beta chains given below trace back to one sample, sequenced in a study of quantifying T cell responses using KT2 cells. Study information: RNA was reverse transcribed with TCR alpha and beta constant-region primers.

The cDNA 3' end received a ligated oligonucleotide with a UMI. An equimolar mix of RC1.1 and RC1.2 primed the beta chain across TRBC1 and TRBC2. One entry per CDR3 protein results from TCRdb running MiXCR on the UMI-ligation and nested PCR reads. The sample has approximately 46,000 distinct CDR3 sequences; around 10% are singletons. The sequenced material came from PBMCs spiked with cells of the T cell clone KT2. These receptors were taken from a human donor.

This clonotype was seen many times. The chain has TRBV4-2 and TRBJ2-1, with 8 bases aligning to TRBD2. Germline V gene lookup returns CDR1 LGHNA and CDR2 YNFKEQ. V was clipped by 0 bases and J by 8 bases; unmatched bases: 9. The CDR3 sequence is 16 residues long. The CDR3 region is CASSQDKRAGGYEQFF. The CDR3 coding sequence is TGTGCCAGCAGCCAAGATAAAAGGGCGGGGGGCTATGAGCAGTTCTTC.

This chain connects TRBV6-5 to TRBJ1-5; D is undetermined. CDR1 is MNHEY, CDR2 SVGAGI, per germline. Trimming took off 3 bases at V and 2 bases at J, with 11 bases between the two ends. The CDR3 spans 15 residues. CDR3 in DNA: TGTGCCAGCAGTTATCTCTCTCTGGGCAATCAGCCCCAGCATTTT. It translates to CASSYLSLGNQPQHF.

V gene TRBV4-1 combines with J gene TRBJ2-3; D is perhaps TRBD2 (5 bases). From germline, CDR1 is MGHRA and CDR2 YSYEKL. Trimming shortened V by 0 bases and J by 5 bases, and 12 bases separated the two germline ends. The CDR3 runs 15 residues. DNA of the CDR3: TGCGCCAGCAGCCAAGATCGGGCGGGCCGAGATACGCAGTATTTT. It is translated as CASSQDRAGRDTQYF.

This clonotype has more than one count but fewer than ten. The chain is built from TRBV6-1 and TRBJ2-3; no firm D call. Germline V gene lookup returns CDR1 MNHNS and CDR2 SASEGT. V lost 0 bases and J lost 4, with 11 bases in between. This CDR3 contains 15 residues. The CDR3 sequence: CASSEAWPGSDTQYF. CDR3 in DNA: TGTGCCAGCAGTGAAGCATGGCCCGGGTCAGATACGCAGTATTTT.

This chain joins TRBV20-1 and TRBJ1-5; no clear D gene. In germline, CDR1 is DFQATT, CDR2 SNEGSKA (reference sequence). Trimming removed 5 bases at V and 5 bases at J, with 10 bases between. The CDR3 runs to 12 residues. The CDR3 sequence: CSASDGYQPQHF. In DNA, the CDR3 is TGCAGTGCTTCGGACGGGTATCAGCCCCAGCATTTT.

The chain has TRBV5-8 and TRBJ2-7, with TRBD1 as a possible D gene (6 bases). In germline, CDR1 is SGHTS, CDR2 YDEGEE. Trimming took off 1 base at V and 5 bases at J, with 13 bases between the two ends. This CDR3 region has 14 residues. In DNA, the CDR3 is TGTGCCAGCAGCTTGCAGGGGTCACTCGACGAGCAGTACTTC. Amino acids: CASSLQGSLDEQYF.

Only a few counts were recorded for this clonotype. The chain carries TRBV4-1 and TRBJ1-2, with 7 bases lining up with TRBD1. V was clipped by 3 bases and J by 4 bases; unmatched bases: 8. The CDR3 length is 15 residues. Germline values: CDR1 MGHRA, CDR2 YSYEKL. The chain's CDR3 is CASSQWTGLGYGYTF. CDR3 nucleotides: TGCGCCAGCAGCCAGTGGACAGGTCTCGGCTATGGCTACACCTTC.

The chain joins TRBV14 to TRBJ2-1; TRBD1 or TRBD2 may be the D gene (6 bases each). Trimming took 1 base from V and 7 from J, leaving 23 bases between them. Germline values: CDR1 SGHDN, CDR2 FVKESK. The CDR3 sequence is 18 residues long. The CDR3 nucleotides are TGTGCCAGCAGCCAAGCGCCACCACACGAGGGGGGAAGAAATGAGCAGTTCTTC. This translates into CASSQAPPHEGGRNEQFF.

The rearrangement links TRBV25-1 to TRBJ1-2, with D unclear. This CDR3 is built from 11 residues. V lost 2 bases to trimming and J lost 4 bases, with 2 bases between them. The germline V gene has CDR1 MGHDK and CDR2 SYGVNS. The CDR3 sequence is CASSETYGYTF. The CDR3 DNA sequence: TGTGCCAGCAGTGAAACCTATGGCTACACCTTC.

This clonotype came up many times. The chain combines TRBV12-3 or TRBV12-4 with TRBJ1-3; D not certain. This CDR3 is 14 amino acids long. Between the trimmed V and J ends, which lost 2 bases and 3 bases, there was a span of 8 bases. CDR3 DNA: TGTGCCAGCAGTTTACCGGGTCTTGGAAACACCATATATTTT. Translating it yields CASSLPGLGNTIYF.

The chain uses TRBV30 and TRBJ1-1; TRBD1 matches at 10 bases. The V and J ends lost 3 bases and 2 bases, in that order; junction bases with no gene match: 3. The CDR3 contains 14 residues. The germline V gene has CDR1 GTSNPN and CDR2 SVGIG (reference sequence). The CDR3 reads CAWRDRGRNTEAFF. In DNA, the CDR3 is TGTGCCTGGAGGGACAGGGGGAGAAACACTGAAGCTTTCTTT.

This clonotype has just a few counts. This rearrangement joins TRBV4-2 to TRBJ2-5; unclear D gene. Looked up from germline, CDR1 is LGHNA and CDR2 is YNFKEQ. The CDR3 is 14 amino acids. V was trimmed by 1 base and J by 2 bases, leaving 8 bases between them. The CDR3: CASSQVVQQETQYF. The CDR3 bases are TGTGCCAGCAGCCAAGTCGTCCAGCAAGAGACCCAGTACTTC.

This chain links TRBV4-1 with TRBJ2-7; tentative D call: TRBD1 (7 bases). Trimming took off 3 bases at V and 1 base at J, with 19 bases between the two ends. The CDR3 loop spans 17 amino acids. Germline CDR1 MGHRA, CDR2 YSYEKL. The CDR3 nucleotides are TGCGCCAGCAGCCACGTCACTGCGGGACAGAGATCCTACGAGCAGTACTTC. Protein product: CASSHVTAGQRSYEQYF.

This clonotype was recorded many times. V and J are TRBV5-1 and TRBJ2-1, with 7 bases that match TRBD1. The CDR3 has 16 amino acids. Trimming removed 4 bases from V and 0 bases from J; junction bases left unmatched: 7. Germline V gives CDR1 SGHRS, CDR2 YFSETQ. CDR3 bases: TGCGCCAGCAGCCTCACAGGGGACAGCTCCTACAATGAGCAGTTCTTC. Protein sequence: CASSLTGDSSYNEQFF.

This clonotype has ten or more counts. The J gene is TRBJ2-7, the V gene TRBV21-1; TRBD2, the D gene given by the table, was not confirmed from the DNA. TRBV21-1 is labeled a pseudogene. The length of the CDR3 is 16 residues. The CDR3 protein is CASSRRLAGEWDEQYF. The CDR3 coding sequence is TGTGCCAGCAGCAGGCGACTAGCGGGAGAATGGGACGAGCAGTACTTC.

This clonotype was counted between two and nine times. This chain connects TRBV20-1 to TRBJ1-1; D is perhaps TRBD1 (5 bases). V was shortened by 3 bases and J by 4 bases, with 15 bases between the two germline ends. The CDR3 spans 14 residues. Germline V CDR1 and CDR2: DFQATT, SNEGSKA (reference sequence). The DNA of the CDR3 is TGCAGTGCTAGTTACGTGGGGCACGGCACTGAAGCTTTCTTT. Its translation is CSASYVGHGTEAFF.

The chain links TRBV19 to TRBJ1-5, with a tentative D call TRBD1 (5 bases). The CDR3 extends over 15 amino acids. V was cut by 6 bases and J by 3 bases, with 15 bases left in between. Germline V gene data show CDR1 as LNHDA and CDR2 as SQIVND (reference sequence). The CDR3 here is CASREQGAYNQPQHF. CDR3 bases: TGTGCCAGTAGAGAGCAGGGTGCATACAATCAGCCCCAGCATTTT.

The genes are TRBV12-3 or TRBV12-4 and TRBJ2-2; tentatively, D is TRBD1 or TRBD2 (5 bases each). The CDR3 spans 16 residues. The ends were cut back, 6 bases at V and 2 bases at J, with 16 bases in the middle. The CDR3 DNA reads as TGTGCCAGCAGATCAATGACTGGGGACAACACCGGGGAGCTGTTTTTT. It is translated as CASRSMTGDNTGELFF.

The chain links TRBV5-6 to TRBJ2-2; a weak D match, TRBD2 (5 bases). V dropped 0 bases and J dropped 7 bases, with 7 bases sitting between them. This CDR3 contains 13 residues. Germline V gene data show CDR1 as SGHDT and CDR2 as YYEEEE. The CDR3 spells CASSLGGDGELFF. The DNA of the CDR3 is TGTGCCAGCAGCTTGGGGGGAGACGGGGAGCTGTTTTTT.

In this sample, this clonotype turned up a few times. The chain links TRBV28 to TRBJ2-7; D is unclear. V was shortened by 4 bases and J by 5 bases, with 12 bases between the two germline ends. The CDR3 sequence is 13 residues long. The germline gives CDR1 MDHEN, CDR2 SYDVKM. In nucleotides, the CDR3 is TGTGCCAGCAGTTCCTTCGGTGTCCACGAGCAGTACTTC. Protein: CASSSFGVHEQYF.

The gene calls are TRBV24-1 and TRBJ1-1, with no clear D. Germline values: CDR1 KGHDR, CDR2 SFDVKD. The germline V and J ends were trimmed by 3 bases and 3 bases, with 7 bases remaining between them. The CDR3 has 13 amino acids. CDR3 sequence (DNA): TGTGCCACCAGTGATCGCCGGGACACTGAAGCTTTCTTT. Translated: CATSDRRDTEAFF.

The chain couples TRBV7-3 to TRBJ2-3; weak D call: TRBD1 (7 bases). This CDR3 spans 16 amino acids. The germline V and J ends were trimmed by 1 base and 4 bases, with 15 bases remaining between them. The germline V gene has CDR1 SGHTA and CDR2 FQGTGA. CDR3 bases: TGTGCCAGCAGCTTAAGTAGGCAGGGGGGCGCAGATACGCAGTATTTT. It specifies CASSLSRQGGADTQYF.

The V call is TRBV3-1, the J call TRBJ1-2; no firm D call. This CDR3 region has 13 residues. Trimming removed 1 base from V and 2 bases from J, with 5 bases in between. CDR1 and CDR2 (germline): LGHDT, YNNKEL (reference sequence). The CDR3 spells CASSQAENYGYTF. Here the CDR3 DNA reads TGTGCCAGCAGCCAAGCCGAAAACTATGGCTACACCTTC.

This clonotype was recorded many times. The chain employs TRBV21-1 and TRBJ2-5. TRBV21-1 is given as a pseudogene. The length of the CDR3 is 13 residues. The CDR3 protein is CASTTKHSETQYF. CDR3 coding DNA: TGTGCCAGCACTACTAAACACTCCGAGACCCAGTACTTC.

This chain joins TRBV12-3 or TRBV12-4 and TRBJ1-4; the D is unclear. Trimming removed 3 bases from V and 8 bases from J, with 16 bases in between. The CDR3 totals 15 residues. The CDR3 sequence: CASSLIGQAQEKLFF. The CDR3 DNA is TGTGCCAGCAGTTTGATCGGGCAGGCCCAGGAAAAACTGTTTTTT.

The chain has TRBV13 and TRBJ2-7; D possibly corresponds to TRBD1 (6 bases). V shed 1 base and J shed 5 bases, with 12 bases lying between them. The CDR3 length is 14 residues. In germline, CDR1 is PRHDT, CDR2 FYEKMQ (reference sequence). The CDR3 spells CASSLESGAHEQYF. Written as DNA, the CDR3 is TGTGCCAGCAGCTTAGAATCAGGGGCCCACGAGCAGTACTTC.

Within the sample, this clonotype is medium-sized (0.01 to 0.1%). This chain uses TRBV5-1 with TRBJ1-1; 7 bases align to TRBD1. V lost 1 base and J lost 0; bases outside the gene matches: 6. Germline lookup yields CDR1 SGHRS and CDR2 YFSETQ. The CDR3 contains 16 residues. The CDR3 nucleotides read TGCGCCAGCAGCTTGTCCCCGGGACAGTTGAACACTGAAGCTTTCTTT. This encodes CASSLSPGQLNTEAFF.

A few counts support this clonotype. The chain links TRBV7-9 to TRBJ2-1; D call uncertain. Trimming pared 0 bases from V and 0 bases from J, leaving 12 bases between. Germline V CDR1 and CDR2: SEHNR, FQNEAQ (reference sequence). CDR3 length equals 17 residues. Written as DNA, the CDR3 is TGTGCCAGCAGCTTAGCGGTCGCTACCAACTCCTACAATGAGCAGTTCTTC. Protein sequence: CASSLAVATNSYNEQFF. The whole variable domain, remainder taken from reference TRBV7-9 and TRBJ2-1, is DTGVSQNPRHKITKRGQNVTFRCDPISEHNRLYWYRQTLGQGPEFLTYFQNEAQLEKSRLLSDRFSAERPKGSFSTLEIQRTEQGDSAMYLCASSLAVATNSYNEQFFGPGTRLTVL.

The rearrangement joins TRBV6-2 or TRBV6-3 to TRBJ2-1, with 9 positions matching TRBD2. The V gene's germline CDR1 is MNHEY and CDR2 SVGEGT. V gave up 6 bases and J gave up 5 bases; unmatched junction bases: 17. This CDR3 has 18 residues. CDR3 DNA: TGTGCCAGCAGACCCTGGGTAAGCGGGAGGAGGGGAGACAATGAGCAGTTCTTC. It is translated as CASRPWVSGRRGDNEQFF.